The entry below gives a single TCR beta chain sequence along with its context. Its cognate antigen is unknown. At one of its ends the junction is not consistent with the germline gene, which may arise from a read error. This sample stems from a study of neurological immune-mediated disorders. General study points: Across subjects, expanded clones had no CDR3 amino acid sequences in common, pointing to private repertoires in all groups. Patients with HTLV-1-associated myelopathy showed the most TCR clonal expansion. Those with multiple sclerosis showed the least, falling below healthy controls.

From germline, CDR1 is MNHNY and CDR2 SVGAGI (reference sequence). This CDR3 contains 14 residues. Template-switch 5'RACE cDNA synthesis added a 10-nucleotide unique molecular identifier. Whenever a sequencing run was performed, it yielded over 190 million TCR-beta sequences from 15-18 subjects. TCRdb reprocessed the 5' RACE reads with MiXCR, giving one entry per CDR3 protein. The data show 20,000 to 25,000 distinct CDR3 sequences, around 16% seen once. This sequence was found in a female donor with HTLV-1-associated myelopathy (HAM/TSP). Sequenced: PBMCs. This rearrangement joins TRBV6-6 to TRBJ1-3; 8 nucleotides agree with TRBD1. CDR3 in amino acids: CASSQGASVNTIYF. The CDR3 DNA reads TGTGCCAGCAGCCAGGGGGCATCTGTAAACACCATATATTTT.